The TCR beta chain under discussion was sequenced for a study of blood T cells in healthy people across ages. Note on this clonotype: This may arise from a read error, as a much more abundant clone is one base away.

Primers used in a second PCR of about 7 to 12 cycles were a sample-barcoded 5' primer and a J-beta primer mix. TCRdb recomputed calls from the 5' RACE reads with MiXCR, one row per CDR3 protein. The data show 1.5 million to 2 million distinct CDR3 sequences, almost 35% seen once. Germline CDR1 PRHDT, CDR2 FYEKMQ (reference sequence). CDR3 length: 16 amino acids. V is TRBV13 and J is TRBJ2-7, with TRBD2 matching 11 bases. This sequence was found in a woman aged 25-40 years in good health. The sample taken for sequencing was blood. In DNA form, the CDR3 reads TGTGCCAACAGCTTAGTTGCTAGCGGGGGGATTTACGAGCAGTACTTC. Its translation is CANSLVASGGIYEQYF.